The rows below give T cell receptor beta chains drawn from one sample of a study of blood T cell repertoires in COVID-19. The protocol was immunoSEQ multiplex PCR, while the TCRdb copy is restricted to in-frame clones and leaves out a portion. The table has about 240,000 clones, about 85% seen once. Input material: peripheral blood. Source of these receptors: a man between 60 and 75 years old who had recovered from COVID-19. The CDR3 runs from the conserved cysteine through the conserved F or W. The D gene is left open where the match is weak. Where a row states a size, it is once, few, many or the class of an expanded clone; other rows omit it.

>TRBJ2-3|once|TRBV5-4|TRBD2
CASSLVSGGYTDTQYF
TGTGCCAGCAGCTTGGTTAGCGGGGGGTACACAGATACGCAGTATTTT
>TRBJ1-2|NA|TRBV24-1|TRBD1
CATSDATTGQGYGYTF
TGTGCCACCAGTGATGCCACAACCGGACAGGGTTATGGCTACACCTTC
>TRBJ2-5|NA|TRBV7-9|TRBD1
CASKQGTEETQYF
TGTGCCAGCAAACAGGGGACAGAAGAGACCCAGTACTTC
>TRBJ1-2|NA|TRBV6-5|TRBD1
CASSYRNPGQHYGYTF
TGTGCCAGCAGTTACCGGAACCCGGGACAGCACTATGGCTACACCTTC
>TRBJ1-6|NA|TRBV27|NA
CASTQAGQVTPLHF
TGTGCCAGCACCCAGGCAGGGCAGGTTACACCCCTCCACTTT
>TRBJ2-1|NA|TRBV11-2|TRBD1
CASSSLGTGGRNEQFF
TGTGCCAGCAGCTCCCTCGGGACAGGGGGGCGAAATGAGCAGTTCTTC
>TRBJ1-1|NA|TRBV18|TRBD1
CASSPLTGSPYTEAFF
TGTGCCAGCTCACCACTGACAGGGTCGCCTTACACTGAAGCTTTCTTT
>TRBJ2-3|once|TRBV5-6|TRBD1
CASSLLRDRVTDTQYF
TGTGCCAGCAGCTTGCTGCGGGACAGGGTCACAGATACGCAGTATTTT
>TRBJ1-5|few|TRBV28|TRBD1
CASSLSLGTVYSNQPQHF
TGTGCCAGCAGTTTAAGCCTGGGGACAGTCTATAGCAATCAGCCCCAGCATTTT
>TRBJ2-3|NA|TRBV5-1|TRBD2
CASSLVERGGADTQYF
TGCGCCAGCAGCTTGGTCGAGCGCGGGGGGGCAGATACGCAGTATTTT
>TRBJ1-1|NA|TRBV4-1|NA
CASPQSRQYMNTEAFF
TGCGCCAGCCCTCAATCGCGACAGTACATGAACACTGAAGCTTTCTTT
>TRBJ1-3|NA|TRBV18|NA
CASSTAAVSSGNTIYF
TGTGCCAGCTCAACGGCGGCGGTAAGCTCTGGAAACACCATATATTTT
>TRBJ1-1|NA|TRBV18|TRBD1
CASSPGTARNTEAFF
TGTGCCAGCTCACCCGGGACAGCCAGGAACACTGAAGCTTTCTTT
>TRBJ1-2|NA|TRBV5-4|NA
CASSLGGLNYGYTF
TGTGCCAGCAGCTTGGGCGGGCTTAACTATGGCTACACCTTC
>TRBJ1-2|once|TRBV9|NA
CASRDSEIYGYTF
TGTGCCAGCAGGGACAGCGAGATCTATGGCTACACCTTC
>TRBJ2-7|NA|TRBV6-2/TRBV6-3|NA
CASSYSARGEQYF
TGTGCCAGCAGTTACTCCGCCCGCGGCGAGCAGTACTTC
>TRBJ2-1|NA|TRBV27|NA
CASSFGGSNEQFF
TGTGCCAGCAGTTTCGGTGGTAGCAATGAGCAGTTCTTC
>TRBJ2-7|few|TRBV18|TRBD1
CASSPSGAGGYEQYF
TGTGCCAGCTCACCTTCGGGTGCAGGGGGCTACGAGCAGTACTTC
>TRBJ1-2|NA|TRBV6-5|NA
CASSLRGSGYGYTF
TGTGCCAGCAGCCTACGGGGGTCGGGCTATGGCTACACCTTC
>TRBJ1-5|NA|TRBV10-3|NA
CAISESEGLQPQHF
TGTGCCATCAGTGAGTCTGAGGGACTCCAGCCCCAGCATTTT
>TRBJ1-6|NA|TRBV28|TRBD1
CASRQYRGWSPLHF
TGTGCCAGCAGACAGTACAGGGGTTGGTCACCCCTCCACTTT
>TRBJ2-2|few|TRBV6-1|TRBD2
CASSESVRLAGGTGELFF
TGTGCCAGCAGTGAAAGCGTCCGGCTAGCGGGGGGAACCGGGGAGCTGTTTTTT
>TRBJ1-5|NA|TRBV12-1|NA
CASSFGRRGQPQHF
TGTGCCAGCAGCTTTGGCAGGAGGGGTCAGCCCCAGCATTTT
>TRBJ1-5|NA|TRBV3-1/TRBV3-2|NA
CASSHHRVGQPQHF
TGTGCCAGCAGCCACCACAGGGTCGGTCAGCCCCAGCATTTT
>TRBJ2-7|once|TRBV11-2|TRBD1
CASSLDLGRGYEQYF
TGTGCCAGCAGCTTAGATCTGGGCAGGGGGTACGAGCAGTACTTC
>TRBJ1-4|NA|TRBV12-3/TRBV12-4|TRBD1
CASSGHRGEKLFF
TGTGCCAGCAGTGGACACAGGGGTGAAAAACTGTTTTTT
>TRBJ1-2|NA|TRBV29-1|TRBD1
CSVLAGTGGADGYTF
TGCAGCGTCCTAGCGGGGACAGGGGGCGCCGATGGCTACACCTTC
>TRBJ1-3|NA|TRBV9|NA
CASSVGQGNSGNTIYF
TGTGCCAGCAGCGTAGGGCAGGGGAACTCTGGAAACACCATATATTTT
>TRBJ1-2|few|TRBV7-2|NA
CASSFTGYSGYTF
TGTGCCAGCAGCTTCACGGGGTATAGTGGCTACACCTTC
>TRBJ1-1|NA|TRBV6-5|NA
CASSYEGRTEAFF
TGTGCCAGCAGTTACGAGGGTCGGACTGAAGCTTTCTTT
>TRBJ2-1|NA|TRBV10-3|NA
CAISESQSGVQFF
TGTGCCATCAGTGAGTCGCAATCGGGAGTTCAGTTCTTC
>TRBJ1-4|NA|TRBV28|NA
CASSLNPPGVNEKLFF
TGTGCCAGCAGTTTGAATCCACCAGGGGTTAATGAAAAACTGTTTTTT
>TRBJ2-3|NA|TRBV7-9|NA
CASSSSIAGTSTDTQYF
TGTGCCAGCAGCTCCTCCATTGCCGGGACTAGCACAGATACGCAGTATTTT
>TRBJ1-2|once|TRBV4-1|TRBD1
CASSLRDSTNYGYTF
TGCGCCAGCAGCCTCCGGGACAGCACTAACTATGGCTACACCTTC
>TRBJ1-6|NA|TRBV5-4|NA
CASSLGPGLNSPLHF
TGTGCCAGCAGCTTGGGTCCGGGACTAAATTCACCCCTCCACTTT
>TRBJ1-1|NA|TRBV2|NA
CASSEAPPVGHLTKLLW
TGTGCCAGCAGTGAAGCGCCCCCTGTGGGACATCTTACTAAGCTTTTGTGG
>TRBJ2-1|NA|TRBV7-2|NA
CASSLVPGREQFF
TGTGCCAGCAGCTTAGTGCCAGGAAGAGAGCAGTTCTTC
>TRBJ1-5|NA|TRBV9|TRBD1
CASSARAGGSNQPQHF
TGTGCCAGCAGCGCCAGGGCAGGGGGAAGCAATCAGCCCCAGCATTTT
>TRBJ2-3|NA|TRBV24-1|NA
CATSGTRTDTQYF
TGTGCCACCAGTGGGACACGCACAGATACGCAGTATTTT
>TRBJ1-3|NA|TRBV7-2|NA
CASSLVASEGNTIYF
TGTGCCAGCAGCTTAGTTGCCAGTGAAGGAAACACCATATATTTT
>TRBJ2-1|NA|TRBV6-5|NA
CASSYGGINEQFF
TGTGCCAGCAGTTACGGGGGGATCAATGAGCAGTTCTTC
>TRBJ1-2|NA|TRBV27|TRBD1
CASSSFRQGAPYGYTF
TGTGCCAGCAGTTCATTTCGACAGGGTGCCCCCTATGGCTACACCTTC
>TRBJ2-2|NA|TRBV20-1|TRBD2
CSASYAGGGTGELFF
TGCAGTGCTAGTTACGCGGGGGGGGGCACCGGGGAGCTGTTTTTT
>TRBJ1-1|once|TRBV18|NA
CASSPEGAEAFF
TGTGCCAGCTCACCAGAGGGGGCTGAAGCTTTCTTT
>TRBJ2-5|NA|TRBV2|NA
CASSLPWAETQYF
TGTGCCAGCAGCCTCCCTTGGGCAGAGACCCAGTACTTC
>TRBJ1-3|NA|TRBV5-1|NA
CASRGAGPSGNTIYF
TGCGCCAGCAGGGGGGCAGGCCCCTCTGGAAACACCATATATTTT
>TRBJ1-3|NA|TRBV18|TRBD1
CASSPPRTGGLDTIYF
TGTGCCAGCTCACCGCCCAGGACAGGGGGTCTGGACACCATATATTTT
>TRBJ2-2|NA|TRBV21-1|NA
CASNKGTPNTGELFF
TGTGCCAGCAACAAGGGGACTCCGAACACCGGGGAGCTGTTTTTT
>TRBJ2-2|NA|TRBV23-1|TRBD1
CASSRAETGGSSTGELFF
TGCGCCAGCAGTCGTGCCGAGACAGGGGGCAGTAGCACCGGGGAGCTGTTTTTT